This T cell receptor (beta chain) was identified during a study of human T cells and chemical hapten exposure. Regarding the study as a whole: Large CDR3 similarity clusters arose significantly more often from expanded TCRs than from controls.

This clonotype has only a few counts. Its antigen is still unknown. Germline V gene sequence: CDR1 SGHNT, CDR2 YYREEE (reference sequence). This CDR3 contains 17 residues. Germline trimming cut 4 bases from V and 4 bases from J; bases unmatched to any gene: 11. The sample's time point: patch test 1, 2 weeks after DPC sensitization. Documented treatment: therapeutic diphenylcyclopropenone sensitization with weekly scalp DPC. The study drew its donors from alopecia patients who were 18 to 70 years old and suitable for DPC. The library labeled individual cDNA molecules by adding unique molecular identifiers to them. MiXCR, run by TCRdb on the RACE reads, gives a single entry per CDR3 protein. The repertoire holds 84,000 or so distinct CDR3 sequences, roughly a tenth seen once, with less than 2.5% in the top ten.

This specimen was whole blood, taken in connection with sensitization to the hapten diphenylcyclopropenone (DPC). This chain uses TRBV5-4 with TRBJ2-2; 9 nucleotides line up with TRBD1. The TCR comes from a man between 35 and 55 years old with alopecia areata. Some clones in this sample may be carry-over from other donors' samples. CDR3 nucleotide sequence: TGTGCCAGCAGCCTTCCCGGGACAGGGTCGACCACCGGGGAGCTGTTTTTT. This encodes CASSLPGTGSTTGELFF.